This T cell receptor (beta chain) was recovered during a study of beta chain features in type 1 diabetes. The study, taken as a whole, reports: Across all four CD4+ subsets, people with type 1 diabetes showed modestly shorter TCRB CDR3s. Patients with type 1 diabetes carried fewer insertions and had more deletions at their VDJ junctions.

Expressed TCRB transcripts got sequenced, as all isolated RNA was reverse transcribed. The protocol was immunoSEQ multiplex PCR, while the TCRdb copy is restricted to in-frame clones and leaves out a portion. The data hold 150,000 to 200,000 clones, with roughly 65% observed a single time. V lost 8 bases, J lost 4 bases, and 8 bases lay in between. Germline assignment: CDR1 LNHNV and CDR2 YYDKDF (reference sequence). The CDR3 has 12 residues. About this clone: What it binds is unknown.

Sequencing was done on a sample of naive CD4+ T cells from blood. This TCR was recovered from a man younger than 40 with type 1 diabetes. J is TRBJ1-4 and V is TRBV15, with D perhaps matching TRBD1 (5 bases). The CDR3 loop is CATQGVNEKLFF. DNA of the CDR3: TGTGCCACCCAGGGAGTTAATGAAAAACTGTTTTTT.